This T cell receptor (beta chain) was identified in a study of T-cell reconstitution after alpha-beta-depleted transplantation in children. Study-level points and caveats: Reported findings indicate that, about two months after transplant, alpha-beta T cells came from several hundred expanded clones, which were derived from non-depleted graft cells.

As concerns this clonotype: Its antigen is as yet unknown.

The authors prepared the TCRbeta library with unique molecular identifiers. TCRdb analysed the PCR reads with MiXCR anew, one entry per CDR3 protein. The sample shows hundreds of thousands of distinct CDR3 sequences, roughly 13% of them seen only once. This CDR3 region has 13 residues. Trimming took off 8 bases at V and 5 bases at J, with 12 bases between the two ends. The germline V gene has CDR1 SGHTA and CDR2 FQGNSA. The sample here was PBMCs, mostly from graft donor cells, taken 360 days after TCRalphabeta/CD19-depleted stem cell transplant. V is TRBV7-2 and J is TRBJ2-2; D is unresolved. The sequence was collected from a male patient under 18 who had a stem cell transplant for acute myeloid leukemia, so the T cells may come from the graft donor. CDR3 region: CASRAVWTGELFF. Written as DNA, the CDR3 is TGTGCCAGCCGTGCCGTCTGGACCGGGGAGCTGTTTTTT.